Presented here are 25 T cell receptor beta chains from one specimen sequenced in a study of CD8 T cells in ankylosing spondylitis (dated by TCRdb to 2016 to 2017). Library creation used 5' RACE. Sequenced using an Illumina HiSeq 2500. TCRdb reran the public reads through fastp at Q25 and MiXCR, keeping productive beta chains. Each CDR3 protein gets just one entry, which takes the most common genes and DNA from the rows behind it. For this sample the table gives around 120,000 distinct CDR3 sequences, of which roughly 9% were detected only once. Clones ranked in the top ten supply about 3.6% of the sample. The sequencing input was blood, either unsorted or a sorted T cell fraction (not recorded which). These receptors came from a male donor with ankylosing spondylitis or in good health (not recorded which).

This clonotype was seen a handful of times. The chain employs TRBV6-6 and TRBJ2-1; possibly TRBD2 for D (6 bases). The germline gives CDR1 MNHNY, CDR2 SVGAGI (reference sequence). The CDR3 covers 13 residues. V lost 2 bases and J 7 bases, leaving 9 bases between the germline ends. CDR3 sequence: CASSYGTLNEQFF. The DNA of the CDR3 is TGTGCCAGCAGTTACGGGACTCTGAATGAGCAGTTCTTC.

Remarks on this clonotype: An end of the junction differs from the germline gene, which may be a read error. The CDR3 DNA sequence: TGTGCCAGCAGCGTAGCGCTAGCGGACTACGAGCAGTACTTC. Translated, it gives CASSVALADYEQYF. V and J are TRBV7-9 and TRBJ2-7; 7 nucleotides match TRBD2. Germline lookup yields CDR1 SEHNR and CDR2 FQNEAQ (reference sequence). CDR3 length: 14 residues.

This clonotype appeared many times. V and J are TRBV5-5 and TRBJ2-2; D is possibly TRBD2 (5 bases). This CDR3 has 14 residues. The V and J ends lost 0 bases and 6 bases respectively, with 9 bases between them. CDR1 and CDR2 (germline): SGHKS, YYEKEE (reference sequence). This CDR3 is CASSLGSVPGELFF. The CDR3 DNA reads TGTGCCAGCAGCTTGGGTAGCGTCCCCGGGGAGCTGTTTTTT.

This clonotype was picked up many times. J is TRBJ2-5 and V is TRBV5-1; D is perhaps TRBD1 (6 bases). This CDR3 has 15 amino acids. Germline-derived CDR1 and CDR2 are SGHRS and YFSETQ. The V end was cut by 0 bases, the J end by 4 bases, with 13 bases between. For the CDR3, the DNA is TGCGCCAGCAGCTTGGAGGGGACAAGGGGAGAGACCCAGTACTTC. It is translated as CASSLEGTRGETQYF.

The DNA of the CDR3 is TGTGCCAGCAGCAAAGGGACTAGCGGGGTACACTACGAGCAGTACTTC. Its protein is CASSKGTSGVHYEQYF. The chain is built from TRBV7-2 and TRBJ2-7, with 13 bases that match TRBD2. With 5 bases clipped from V and 3 bases from J, the junction kept 7 bases outside the gene matches. The germline V gene encodes CDR1 SGHTA and CDR2 FQGNSA. This CDR3 is built from 16 residues.

The V gene is TRBV7-2, the J gene TRBJ1-1; 8 bases are shared with TRBD1. Per germline, CDR1 SGHTA and CDR2 FQGNSA. This CDR3 has 14 residues. V lost 4 bases and J lost 4; bases outside the gene matches: 5. CDR3 residues: CASSSQGASTEAFF. The CDR3 nucleotides read TGTGCCAGCAGCTCCCAGGGGGCGAGCACTGAAGCTTTCTTT.

The sample holds many counts of this clonotype. This chain uses TRBV7-2 with TRBJ1-2; 7 bases align to TRBD1. V shed 2 bases, J shed 2 bases, and the junction held 5 bases outside the gene matches. Germline CDR1 and CDR2: SGHTA and FQGNSA. The CDR3 loop spans 15 amino acids. The CDR3 DNA reads as TGTGCCAGCAGCTTAAGCCAGGGGGACAACTATGGCTACACCTTC. Its protein product is CASSLSQGDNYGYTF.

This clonotype was found many times. A junction boundary mismatches the germline segment, possibly from a read error. The V gene is TRBV7-2, the J gene TRBJ2-5, with 7 bases that match TRBD2. The length of the CDR3 is 14 residues. The germline CDR1 and CDR2 sequences are SGHTA and FQGNSA. The CDR3 DNA sequence: TGTGCCAGCAGCCCCACATTGGGGGGGTTGGCACAATATTTC. Its translation is CASSPTLGGLAQYF.

This clonotype was seen ten or more times. This chain uses TRBV20-1 with TRBJ1-5; D possibly corresponds to TRBD1 (5 bases). Germline V gives CDR1 DFQATT, CDR2 SNEGSKA (reference sequence). V was shortened by 5 bases and J by 7 bases, with 9 bases between the two germline ends. The CDR3 extends over 11 amino acids. The DNA for the CDR3 is TGCAGTGCTCGCCGGGGGCAGCCCCAGCATTTT. As protein: CSARRGQPQHF.

This clonotype appeared many times. The V call is TRBV14, the J call TRBJ2-7, with 11 nucleotides matching TRBD2. Per the germline V gene, CDR1 is SGHDN and CDR2 is FVKESK. V shed 3 bases, J shed 4 bases, and the junction held 8 bases outside the gene matches. This CDR3 spans 16 amino acids. CDR3 sequence: CASSHWGTSGSYEQYF. The DNA for the CDR3 is TGTGCCAGCAGCCACTGGGGAACTAGCGGGAGTTACGAGCAGTACTTC.

This chain joins TRBV20-1 and TRBJ2-1; 12 nucleotides agree with TRBD2. This CDR3 spans 13 amino acids. J gave up 9 bases and V 6 bases, and 6 bases lay outside the gene matches. CDR1 and CDR2 from the germline V gene are DFQATT and SNEGSKA (reference sequence). The CDR3 DNA is TGCAGTGCCCCTAGCGGGAGGGCCCCTGAGCAGTTCTTC. As protein: CSAPSGRAPEQFF.

This clonotype was observed at least ten times. This sequence joins TRBV24-1 and TRBJ2-1; TRBD2 aligns across 7 bases. The CDR3 has 16 residues. Germline trimming cut 3 bases from V and 3 bases from J; bases unmatched to any gene: 7. Germline CDR1 KGHDR, CDR2 SFDVKD. The CDR3 here is CATSDTSATFYNEQFF. Written as DNA, the CDR3 is TGTGCCACCAGTGATACTAGCGCCACTTTCTACAATGAGCAGTTCTTC.

This clonotype showed up many times. The J gene is TRBJ2-1, the V gene TRBV10-3; 9 bases agree with TRBD2. This CDR3 spans 16 amino acids. Germline assignment: CDR1 ENHRY and CDR2 SYGVKD. V was pared by 3 bases and J by 4 bases, with 7 bases of the junction left unmatched. In DNA, the CDR3 is TGTGCCATCAGTGAAGGGGCTAGCGGGGAATACAATGAGCAGTTCTTC. Residues: CAISEGASGEYNEQFF.

In its sample, this clonotype was seen a few times. This chain joins TRBV7-3 and TRBJ2-3; the D gene could be TRBD1 or TRBD2 (5 bases each). Trimming took 7 bases from V and 4 from J, leaving 15 bases between them. Germline CDR1 SGHTA, CDR2 FQGTGA. The CDR3 runs to 14 residues. CDR3 residues: CASNGGTVPDTQYF. For the CDR3, the DNA is TGTGCCAGCAACGGTGGGACGGTGCCAGATACGCAGTATTTT.

The sample holds many counts of this clonotype. The J gene is TRBJ2-7, the V gene TRBV20-1; 10 nucleotides line up with TRBD2. Per the germline V gene, CDR1 is DFQATT and CDR2 is SNEGSKA (reference sequence). Unmatched junction bases numbered 3, after V lost 1 base and J lost 3 bases. CDR3 length equals 14 residues. This chain's CDR3 is CSARGLAGDYEQYF. The CDR3 bases are TGCAGTGCTAGAGGGCTAGCGGGAGACTACGAGCAGTACTTC.

This clonotype appeared many times. This chain links TRBV20-1 with TRBJ2-1; 8 bases agree with TRBD1. Germline V gene sequence: CDR1 DFQATT, CDR2 SNEGSKA (reference sequence). V lost 0 bases to trimming and J lost 6 bases; unmatched junction nucleotides: 7. CDR3 length equals 15 residues. The DNA for the CDR3 is TGCAGTGCTAGAGACGACAGGGGATGGGGCAATGAGCAGTTCTTC. Protein product: CSARDDRGWGNEQFF.

At least ten counts were recorded for this clonotype. The CDR3 DNA sequence: TGCAGCGCGGCCTGGGGCTACAATGAGCAGTTCTTC. Protein: CSAAWGYNEQFF. The chain carries TRBV29-1 and TRBJ2-1; the D is unclear. This CDR3 has 12 residues. The V end was cut by 7 bases, the J end by 3 bases, with 10 bases between. CDR1 and CDR2 from the germline V gene are SQVTM and ANQGSEA.

This clonotype was found many times. The chain has TRBV7-2 and TRBJ2-1, with D hard to call. The CDR3 length is 15 residues. Germline assignment: CDR1 SGHTA and CDR2 FQGNSA. The V gene lost 2 bases and the J gene lost 4 bases, with 12 bases spanning the gap. In DNA form, the CDR3 reads TGTGCCAGCAGCTTATTGCTTGGAGTTTACAATGAGCAGTTCTTC. It specifies CASSLLLGVYNEQFF. The full variable domain, with the rest looked up from reference TRBV7-2 and TRBJ2-1, is GAGVSQSPSNKVTEKGKDVELRCDPISGHTALYWYRQSLGQGLEFLIYFQGNSAPDKSGLPSDRFSAERTGGSVSTLTIQRTQQEDSAVYLCASSLLLGVYNEQFFGPGTRLTVL.

This clonotype was recorded many times. This chain connects TRBV5-5 to TRBJ1-5, with D possibly TRBD1 on 5 matching bases. Germline CDR1 reads SGHKS; CDR2 reads YYEKEE (reference sequence). Trimming took off 4 bases at V and 5 bases at J, with 19 bases between the two ends. The length of the CDR3 is 16 residues. The CDR3 DNA reads TGTGCCAGCAGCCATTTGCTAACAGGTTCCGATCAGCCCCAGCATTTT. Protein sequence: CASSHLLTGSDQPQHF.

Ten or more counts support this clonotype. The CDR3 DNA reads TGTGCCAGCAGTTTTGTGTACGAGCAGTACTTC. This sequence encodes CASSFVYEQYF. The rearrangement joins TRBV28 to TRBJ2-7, with D hard to call. The V gene's germline CDR1 is MDHEN and CDR2 SYDVKM. CDR3 length equals 11 residues. Trimming shortened V by 3 bases and J by 4 bases, and 4 bases separated the two germline ends.

This clonotype was observed at least ten times. The chain links TRBV5-1 to TRBJ1-1; D unresolved. Per the germline V gene, CDR1 is SGHRS and CDR2 is YFSETQ. The ends were cut back, 1 base at V and 3 bases at J, with 10 bases in the middle. CDR3 length equals 14 residues. CDR3 nucleotide sequence: TGCGCCAGCAGCTTGAATGGCAGAGACACTGAAGCTTTCTTT. It codes for CASSLNGRDTEAFF. Full variable domain (missing parts from reference TRBV5-1 and TRBJ1-1): KAGVTQTPRYLIKTRGQQVTLSCSPISGHRSVSWYQQTPGQGLQFLFEYFSETQRNKGNFPGRFSGRQFSNSRSEMNVSTLELGDSALYLCASSLNGRDTEAFFGQGTRLTVV.

The V gene is TRBV15, the J gene TRBJ2-7; D might be TRBD1 (5 bases). Per germline, CDR1 LNHNV and CDR2 YYDKDF (reference sequence). The V and J ends lost 5 bases and 3 bases respectively, with 17 bases between them. The CDR3 has 15 residues. The CDR3: CATSRGHTAVYEQYF. CDR3 in DNA: TGTGCCACCAGCCGCGGACATACAGCCGTCTACGAGCAGTACTTC. Full variable domain (remainder filled in from reference TRBV15 and TRBJ2-7): DAMVIQNPRYQVTQFGKPVTLSCSQTLNHNVMYWYQQKSSQAPKLLFHYYDKDFNNEADTPDNFQSRRPNTSFCFLDIRSPGLGDTAMYLCATSRGHTAVYEQYFGPGTRLTVT.

This clonotype occurred many times. This chain links TRBV5-1 with TRBJ2-7; TRBD2 matches at 7 bases. This CDR3 contains 15 residues. CDR1 and CDR2 (germline): SGHRS, YFSETQ. V was clipped by 1 base and J by 7 bases; unmatched bases: 11. As DNA, the CDR3 is TGCGCCAGCAGCTTGCGTGCGGGAGTTTTTGAAGAGCAGTACTTC. This codes for CASSLRAGVFEEQYF.

A word on this clonotype: With a much larger clone just one base away, this may be a read error. The V call is TRBV29-1, the J call TRBJ2-7; D not resolved. Germline lookup yields CDR1 SQVTM and CDR2 ANQGSEA. The CDR3 has 13 residues. CDR3 sequence (DNA): TGCAGCGTTGACTCGGCGGCTGCTGGTGAGCGGTACTTC. Translation: CSVDSAAAGERYF.

Many counts were recorded for this clonotype. The chain combines TRBV29-1 with TRBJ1-1; D may be TRBD1 (5 bases). CDR3 length: 13 residues. From germline, CDR1 is SQVTM and CDR2 ANQGSEA. V was clipped by 1 base and J by 3 bases, with 9 bases between them. The CDR3 region is CSVEGAGDTEAFF. CDR3 DNA sequence: TGCAGCGTTGAAGGGGCGGGGGACACTGAAGCTTTCTTT.